Below, one T cell receptor (beta chain) is given with its context. The data were taken from a study of blood T cell repertoires in COVID-19. Study overall: Material from acute and convalescent COVID-19 was sourced from the United States, Italy and Spain. T cells, B-cell-depleted T cells, or PBMCs supplied cDNA or gDNA.

Original handling: Cell counts per sample came from amplifying reference gene primers. Profiling relied on immunoSEQ multiplex PCR, and the TCRdb table lists in-frame clones only, not all of them. D and trimming were read from the DNA, whereas the V and J calls and clone size are those reported in that table. The repertoire includes tens of thousands of clones, approximately 81% of them detected once, and around 15% sits in the top ten. The CDR3 totals 14 residues. Per germline, CDR1 SQVTM and CDR2 ANQGSEA. Germline trimming cut 5 bases from V and 6 bases from J; bases unmatched to any gene: 6. The V and J genes are TRBV29-1 and TRBJ1-5; the match to TRBD1 covers 11 bases. This clonotype was obtained from a woman in her fifties or sixties with acute or convalescent COVID-19. Sequenced sample: peripheral blood. CDR3 in DNA: TGCAGCGTTTCGGGACAGGGGGGCGGTCAGCCCCAGCATTTT. It is translated as CSVSGQGGGQPQHF.